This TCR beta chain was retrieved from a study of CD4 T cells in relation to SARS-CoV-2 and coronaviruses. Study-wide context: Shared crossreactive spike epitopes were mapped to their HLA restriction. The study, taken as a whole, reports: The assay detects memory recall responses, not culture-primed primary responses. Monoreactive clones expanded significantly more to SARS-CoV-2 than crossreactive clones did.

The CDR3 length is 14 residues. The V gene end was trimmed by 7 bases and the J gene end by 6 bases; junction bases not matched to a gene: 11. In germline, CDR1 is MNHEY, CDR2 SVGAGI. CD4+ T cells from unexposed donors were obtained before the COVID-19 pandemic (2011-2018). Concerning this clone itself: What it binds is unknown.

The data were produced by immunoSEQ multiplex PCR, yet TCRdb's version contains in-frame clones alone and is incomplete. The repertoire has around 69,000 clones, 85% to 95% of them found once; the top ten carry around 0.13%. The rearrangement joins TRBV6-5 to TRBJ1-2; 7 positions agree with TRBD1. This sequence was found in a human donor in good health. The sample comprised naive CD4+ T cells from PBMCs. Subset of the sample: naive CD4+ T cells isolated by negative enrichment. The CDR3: CASTLRDSEDGYTF. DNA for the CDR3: TGTGCCAGCACCCTCCGGGACAGTGAGGATGGCTACACCTTC.